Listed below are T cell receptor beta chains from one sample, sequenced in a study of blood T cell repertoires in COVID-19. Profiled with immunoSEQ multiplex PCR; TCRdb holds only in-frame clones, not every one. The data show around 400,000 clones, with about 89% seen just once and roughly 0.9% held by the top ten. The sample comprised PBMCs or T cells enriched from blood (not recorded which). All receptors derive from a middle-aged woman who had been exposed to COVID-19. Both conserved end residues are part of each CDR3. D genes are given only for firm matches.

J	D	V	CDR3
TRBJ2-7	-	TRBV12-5	CASGLLYEQYF
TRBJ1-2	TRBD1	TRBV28	CAAGQGNYGYTF
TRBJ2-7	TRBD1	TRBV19	CASSMGTGGSYEQYF
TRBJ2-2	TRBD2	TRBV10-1	CASSKRGGTGELFF
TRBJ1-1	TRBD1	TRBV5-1	CASSSYGTVNTEAFF
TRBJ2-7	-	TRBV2	CASSGNERSSYEQYF
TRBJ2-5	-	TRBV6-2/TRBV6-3	CASSFKETQYF
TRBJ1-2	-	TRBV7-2	CASSLEQRNYGYTF
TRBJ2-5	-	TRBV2	CASSVRVETQYF
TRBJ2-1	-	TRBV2	CATVGDNEQFF
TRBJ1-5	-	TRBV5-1	CASRGDLNQPQHF
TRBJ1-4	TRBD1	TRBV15	CATSVHPRDSNEKLFF
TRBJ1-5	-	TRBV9	CASSVTGSNQPQHF
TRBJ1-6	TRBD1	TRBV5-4	CASSTGQGRDSPLHF
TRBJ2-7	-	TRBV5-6	CASSLRNSEQYF
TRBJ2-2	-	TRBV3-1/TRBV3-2	CASSPTVIRVELFF
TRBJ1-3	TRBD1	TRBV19	CASSPKGTGAGNTIYF
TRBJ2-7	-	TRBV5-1	CASSRDPGLTYEQYF
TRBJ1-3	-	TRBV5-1	CASSLAGSSGNTIYF
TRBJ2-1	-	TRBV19	CASSSGLAGALSYNEQFF
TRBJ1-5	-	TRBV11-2	CASSRGIDEPQHF
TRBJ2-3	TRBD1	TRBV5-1	CASSFWGQSRKPMNTDTQYF
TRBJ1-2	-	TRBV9	CASSVEERSGYTF
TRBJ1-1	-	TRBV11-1	CASSNSQVLDTEAFF
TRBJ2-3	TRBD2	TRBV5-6	CASSRSGRSTDTQYF
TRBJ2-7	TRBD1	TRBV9	CASSPSGTGGYEQYF
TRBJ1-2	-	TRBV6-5	CASRSTAAYGYTF
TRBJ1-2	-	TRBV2	CASSRTVYGYTF
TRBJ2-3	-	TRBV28	CASSAGGDTQYF
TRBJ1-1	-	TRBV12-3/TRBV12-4	CASGRGGNTEAFF
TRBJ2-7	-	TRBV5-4	CASSLEPSSYEQYF
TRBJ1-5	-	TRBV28	CASSLIQRNQPQHF
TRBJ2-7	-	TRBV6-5	CASRGQFHEQYF
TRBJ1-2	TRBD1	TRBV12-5	CASGLALSGQGEVRGGYTF
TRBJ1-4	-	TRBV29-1	CSVSRATNEKLFF
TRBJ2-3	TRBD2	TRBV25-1	CASSEGGRARSDTQYF
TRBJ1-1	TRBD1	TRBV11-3	CASSLGTAMNTEAFF
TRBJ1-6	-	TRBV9	CASSDGVPGNSPLHF
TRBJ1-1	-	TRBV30	CAWSLRGAGTTEAFF
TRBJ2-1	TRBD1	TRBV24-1	CATSDGTGGGYGQFF
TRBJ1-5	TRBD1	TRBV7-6	CASSLVGGQGVNQPQHF
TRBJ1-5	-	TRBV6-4	CASWELPSHQPQHF
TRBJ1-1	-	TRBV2	CASSGDEQGGEAFF
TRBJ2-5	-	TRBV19	CASSRTATQETQYF
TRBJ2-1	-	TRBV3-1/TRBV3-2	CASSQAGDYPHNEQFF
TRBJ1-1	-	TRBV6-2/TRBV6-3	CASSYLTVNTEAFF
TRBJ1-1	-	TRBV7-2	CASSLERTGMNTEAFF
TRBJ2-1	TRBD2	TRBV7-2	CASSPGGLAAYNEQFF